This TCR beta chain was observed in a study of T cell responses to AZD1222 COVID-19 vaccine. Germline trimming cut 5 bases from V and 2 bases from J; bases unmatched to any gene: 4. The CDR3 extends over 14 amino acids. The germline V gene has CDR1 SEHNR and CDR2 FQNEAQ (reference sequence). In the case of this clone: What it binds is not known.

Study findings and constraints: Unmutated variant regions reportedly attract nearly half of all spike-specific TCRs.

The assay was immunoSEQ multiplex PCR, and TCRdb's table has in-frame clones only and misses some. The table records approximately 110,000 clones, about 88% of them present only once. The chain is built from TRBV7-9 and TRBJ2-7; 9 bases are shared with TRBD1. The material was peripheral blood, obtained on day 0 of AZD1222 vaccination. This sequence originates from an adult in good health. The CDR3 DNA follows: TGTGCCAGCAGCCGAGGGACAGGGCCCTACGAGCAGTACTTC. Translation: CASSRGTGPYEQYF.